This TCR beta chain appears in the sequencing data of a study of persistence of HIV-infected CD4 T cells. The libraries were made with immunoSEQ version 4 in survey mode. Method: immunoSEQ multiplex PCR; TCRdb's copy keeps in-frame clones and lacks some. Here the sample spans tens of thousands of clones, about four fifths being singletons. The CDR3 is 13 residues long. Trimming removed 7 bases from V and 12 bases from J, with 21 bases in between. Germline V lookup: CDR1 MNHEY, CDR2 SVGAGI. In the case of this clone: Its antigen is unknown.

Stimulation used approximately 9.5 ug/mL lysate from CMV-infected fibroblasts. Sorted nonresponding memory CD4+ T cells were CD40L-negative, CD69-negative, CD45RO-high. The rearrangement joins TRBV6-5 to TRBJ1-1; D remains ambiguous. The source material was CD4+ T cells sorted from PBMCs after 18-hour stimulation, sampled from a patient who received antiretroviral therapy. This receptor was obtained from an adult man with HIV who was CMV-seropositive. CDR3 in amino acids: CASNRGLRTQPFF. The CDR3 DNA follows: TGTGCCAGCAACCGCGGGTTAAGGACTCAACCTTTCTTT.